The sequence of this T cell receptor beta chain was determined in a study of beta chain features in type 1 diabetes. Naive, central memory, regulatory and stem cell-like memory cells within the CD4+ compartment were sorted using CD45RO/CCR7/CD25/CD127/CD95/CD27. General study findings and limits: Among patients with Type 1 diabetes, TCRB CDR3s were moderately but significantly shorter in every one of the four CD4+ subsets. A greater similarity of naive, central memory and Treg TCRB repertoires was seen among patients than among healthy donors.

All of the isolated RNA was reverse transcribed, so expressed TCRB transcripts were sequenced. Some 3.6 million reads were obtained on average from naive, central memory and regulatory T cell samples. Libraries were prepared by immunoSEQ multiplex PCR; TCRdb keeps only in-frame clonotypes and omits some of them. This sample has 300,000 or so clones, with 13% found just once. There are a few counts of this clone. What it binds is unknown. Trimming at V came to 2 bases and at J to 6 bases, leaving 8 bases not matched to a gene. Per germline, CDR1 MNHNY and CDR2 SVGAGI (reference sequence). The CDR3 loop spans 16 amino acids.

The gene calls are TRBV6-6 and TRBJ2-1; 9 bases agree with TRBD2. The TCR was taken from a woman under 30 with type 1 diabetes. Sequenced material: naive CD4+ T cells from blood. CDR3 DNA sequence: TGTGCCAGCAGTTACGGGACTAGCTGGGTGGGCAATGAGCAGTTCTTC. This translates into CASSYGTSWVGNEQFF.